The clone carrying this T cell receptor beta chain turned up a few times. These data belong to a study of T cell repertoires in cytomegalovirus infection. In the study overall: Matching HLA type and CMV infection were both indicated by public TCR beta signatures.

TCRdb reprocessed the reads with MiXCR, giving one entry per CDR3 protein. The sample contains about 450,000 distinct CDR3 sequences, approximately 30% of which appear only once. This TCR derives from a human donor in good health (CMV status not recorded). Some clones in this sample may be carry-over from other donors' samples. Source material: PBMCs.

In nucleotides, the CDR3 is TGTGCCAGCAGTTACCAGGGACTAGCGATCTTGGAGACCCAGTACTTC. Translating gives CASSYQGLAILETQYF. The chain couples TRBV6-2 or TRBV6-3 to TRBJ2-5; 10 bases line up with TRBD2. Trimming at V came to 2 bases and at J to 5 bases, leaving 8 bases not matched to a gene. Germline V CDR1 and CDR2: MNHEY, SVGEGT. The CDR3 consists of 16 residues.